A single T cell receptor beta chain is shown here with its context. This sample was taken from a study of blood T cell repertoires in COVID-19. Method: immunoSEQ multiplex PCR; TCRdb's copy keeps in-frame clones and lacks some. The sample lists tens of thousands of clones, 89% seen once, with approximately 12% in the top ten. This CDR3 has 15 residues. Per germline, CDR1 SGHNT and CDR2 YENEEA. V lost 3 bases and J lost 0; bases outside the gene matches: 1. The specimen was peripheral blood. The chain carries TRBV11-3 and TRBJ2-2, with 7 bases identical to TRBD1. The clonotype comes from a man in his 70s with active or convalescent COVID-19. The CDR3 DNA reads TGTGCCAGCAGCTTCGGGACAGCGAACACCGGGGAGCTGTTTTTT. Protein sequence: CASSFGTANTGELFF.